The rows below give T cell receptor beta chains drawn from one sample of a study of chemoradiotherapy in HPV16-positive cancers. Method: immunoSEQ multiplex PCR; TCRdb's copy keeps in-frame clones and lacks some. The sample holds 3,500 to 5,000 clones, 70% to 80% seen once. The starting material was tumor tissue, obtained from a patient who underwent chemoradiotherapy. The receptor source for this set is a human donor with HPV-associated anogenital cancer. CDR3s include the opening cysteine and the closing phenylalanine or tryptophan. Each record gives: J gene, D gene, V gene, clone size, CDR3 protein, CDR3 DNA. A D gene is named only where the DNA matches it firmly. The listing skips clone size in some rows; elsewhere it reads once, few, many or a size class.

j_call: TRBJ1-6
d_call: .
v_call: TRBV7-6
clone_size: few
cdr3_aa: CASSLGTGYNSPLHF
cdr3_nt: TGTGCCAGCAGCTTAGGCACAGGATATAATTCACCCCTCCACTTT

j_call: TRBJ1-4
d_call: .
v_call: TRBV4-1
clone_size: .
cdr3_aa: CASSYSRASGEKLFF
cdr3_nt: TGCGCCAGCAGCTACTCGAGGGCTTCGGGTGAAAAACTGTTTTTT

j_call: TRBJ2-3
d_call: .
v_call: TRBV18
clone_size: .
cdr3_aa: CASSPTDTQYF
cdr3_nt: TGTGCCAGCTCACCCACAGATACGCAGTATTTT

j_call: TRBJ1-2
d_call: .
v_call: TRBV9
clone_size: .
cdr3_aa: CASSERPRGYGYTF
cdr3_nt: TGTGCCAGCAGCGAGCGTCCGAGGGGCTATGGCTACACCTTC

j_call: TRBJ2-7
d_call: TRBD2
v_call: TRBV29-1
clone_size: .
cdr3_aa: CSVATSGRSYEQYF
cdr3_nt: TGCAGCGTGGCGACTAGCGGGAGATCCTACGAGCAGTACTTC

j_call: TRBJ2-7
d_call: .
v_call: TRBV18
clone_size: .
cdr3_aa: CASSPPGTPYEQYF
cdr3_nt: TGTGCCAGCTCACCACCAGGGACCCCCTACGAGCAGTACTTC

j_call: TRBJ1-2
d_call: .
v_call: TRBV4-1
clone_size: few
cdr3_aa: CASSQDRGYGYTF
cdr3_nt: TGCGCCAGCAGCCAAGATCGAGGCTATGGCTACACCTTC

j_call: TRBJ2-7
d_call: TRBD2
v_call: TRBV6-5
clone_size: .
cdr3_aa: CASSRASGSNEQYF
cdr3_nt: TGTGCCAGCAGTAGGGCTAGCGGGAGTAACGAGCAGTACTTC

j_call: TRBJ2-2
d_call: .
v_call: TRBV27
clone_size: .
cdr3_aa: CASSLRGASHNTGELFF
cdr3_nt: TGTGCCAGCAGTTTAAGGGGGGCCTCTCATAACACCGGGGAGCTGTTTTTT

j_call: TRBJ2-7
d_call: .
v_call: TRBV13
clone_size: once
cdr3_aa: CASSPGPTSYEQYF
cdr3_nt: TGTGCCAGCAGCCCGGGGCCGACCTCCTACGAGCAGTACTTC

j_call: TRBJ1-4
d_call: .
v_call: TRBV11-2
clone_size: .
cdr3_aa: CASSFSEKLFF
cdr3_nt: TGTGCCAGCAGCTTTAGTGAAAAACTGTTTTTT

j_call: TRBJ2-3
d_call: TRBD2
v_call: TRBV5-5
clone_size: .
cdr3_aa: CASSSGARGLAGGVADTQYF
cdr3_nt: TGTGCCAGCAGCTCCGGGGCTAGGGGACTAGCGGGAGGTGTGGCAGATACGCAGTATTTT

j_call: TRBJ1-1
d_call: TRBD1
v_call: TRBV11-3
clone_size: .
cdr3_aa: CASRLQGANTEAFF
cdr3_nt: TGTGCCAGCAGGTTACAGGGGGCAAACACTGAAGCTTTCTTT

j_call: TRBJ1-2
d_call: .
v_call: TRBV7-9
clone_size: .
cdr3_aa: CASSRQAGHGYTF
cdr3_nt: TGTGCCAGCAGCCGACAGGCTGGCCATGGCTACACCTTC

j_call: TRBJ2-7
d_call: .
v_call: TRBV27
clone_size: few
cdr3_aa: CASSEGSGATRYEQYF
cdr3_nt: TGTGCCAGCAGTGAGGGGTCGGGGGCCACGAGGTACGAGCAGTACTTC

j_call: TRBJ2-7
d_call: .
v_call: TRBV27
clone_size: .
cdr3_aa: CASSSPVGGTYEQYF
cdr3_nt: TGTGCCAGCAGTTCCCCGGTTGGGGGGACCTACGAGCAGTACTTC

j_call: TRBJ2-5
d_call: .
v_call: TRBV28
clone_size: few
cdr3_aa: CASSFRSGQTQYF
cdr3_nt: TGTGCCAGCAGTTTCCGCTCGGGGCAGACCCAGTACTTC

j_call: TRBJ1-5
d_call: .
v_call: TRBV15
clone_size: .
cdr3_aa: CATSRRSNQPQHF
cdr3_nt: TGTGCCACCAGCAGGCGTAGCAATCAGCCCCAGCATTTT

j_call: TRBJ1-1
d_call: .
v_call: TRBV5-5
clone_size: .
cdr3_aa: CASSLEQGNTEAFF
cdr3_nt: TGTGCCAGCAGCCTGGAACAGGGGAACACTGAAGCTTTCTTT

j_call: TRBJ2-1
d_call: .
v_call: TRBV5-6
clone_size: .
cdr3_aa: CASRPDRVRVNEQFF
cdr3_nt: TGTGCCAGCAGACCGGACCGAGTTAGAGTAAATGAGCAGTTCTTC

j_call: TRBJ2-3
d_call: TRBD2
v_call: TRBV9
clone_size: .
cdr3_aa: CASSVKLAGENTQYF
cdr3_nt: TGTGCCAGCAGCGTAAAACTAGCGGGGGAGAATACGCAGTATTTT

j_call: TRBJ2-5
d_call: TRBD1
v_call: TRBV15
clone_size: .
cdr3_aa: CATSTDRGGLLETQYF
cdr3_nt: TGTGCCACCAGCACGGACAGGGGGGGGTTGTTGGAGACCCAGTACTTC

j_call: TRBJ2-7
d_call: .
v_call: TRBV6-5
clone_size: .
cdr3_aa: CASSPRWGQDEQYF
cdr3_nt: TGTGCCAGCAGCCCCCGTTGGGGGCAGGACGAGCAGTACTTC

j_call: TRBJ2-7
d_call: TRBD1
v_call: TRBV5-1
clone_size: .
cdr3_aa: CASSSSYRGPLEQYF
cdr3_nt: TGCGCCAGCAGCTCCTCCTACAGGGGCCCTCTCGAGCAGTACTTC

j_call: TRBJ1-4
d_call: .
v_call: TRBV5-1
clone_size: .
cdr3_aa: CASSLWGGGTEKLFF
cdr3_nt: TGCGCCAGCAGCTTATGGGGAGGGGGAACTGAAAAACTGTTTTTT

j_call: TRBJ2-6
d_call: .
v_call: TRBV12-5
clone_size: .
cdr3_aa: CASGLANPGAGANVLTF
cdr3_nt: TGTGCTAGTGGTTTGGCGAATCCGGGGGCTGGGGCCAACGTCCTGACTTTC

j_call: TRBJ1-4
d_call: .
v_call: TRBV6-1
clone_size: .
cdr3_aa: CASSEGVGDAELFF
cdr3_nt: TGTGCCAGCAGTGAAGGGGTTGGGGACGCGGAACTGTTTTTT

j_call: TRBJ2-7
d_call: .
v_call: TRBV9
clone_size: .
cdr3_aa: CASSVDFSYEQYF
cdr3_nt: TGTGCCAGCAGCGTAGATTTCTCCTACGAGCAGTACTTC

j_call: TRBJ2-6
d_call: .
v_call: TRBV7-9
clone_size: .
cdr3_aa: CASSLGGSGANVLTF
cdr3_nt: TGTGCCAGCAGCTTAGGGGGATCCGGGGCCAACGTCCTGACTTTC

j_call: TRBJ1-1
d_call: .
v_call: TRBV1
clone_size: .
cdr3_aa: CTSSQDHGDETEAFF
cdr3_nt: TGCACCAGCAGCCAAGATCACGGAGACGAGACTGAAGCTTTCTTT

j_call: TRBJ1-2
d_call: .
v_call: TRBV7-2
clone_size: .
cdr3_aa: CASSLAGDDYGYTF
cdr3_nt: TGTGCCAGCAGCTTAGCAGGGGACGACTATGGCTACACCTTC

j_call: TRBJ1-1
d_call: TRBD1
v_call: TRBV11-1
clone_size: .
cdr3_aa: CASSLYATGGKGNTEAFF
cdr3_nt: TGTGCCAGCAGCTTATACGCAACAGGGGGCAAGGGGAACACTGAAGCTTTCTTT

j_call: TRBJ1-1
d_call: TRBD1
v_call: TRBV28
clone_size: .
cdr3_aa: CASSWDRGLMNTEAFF
cdr3_nt: TGTGCCAGCAGTTGGGACAGGGGCCTCATGAACACTGAAGCTTTCTTT

j_call: TRBJ1-1
d_call: .
v_call: TRBV6-1
clone_size: large
cdr3_aa: CASSDPGNKAFF
cdr3_nt: TGTGCCAGCAGTGACCCCGGTAACAAAGCTTTCTTT